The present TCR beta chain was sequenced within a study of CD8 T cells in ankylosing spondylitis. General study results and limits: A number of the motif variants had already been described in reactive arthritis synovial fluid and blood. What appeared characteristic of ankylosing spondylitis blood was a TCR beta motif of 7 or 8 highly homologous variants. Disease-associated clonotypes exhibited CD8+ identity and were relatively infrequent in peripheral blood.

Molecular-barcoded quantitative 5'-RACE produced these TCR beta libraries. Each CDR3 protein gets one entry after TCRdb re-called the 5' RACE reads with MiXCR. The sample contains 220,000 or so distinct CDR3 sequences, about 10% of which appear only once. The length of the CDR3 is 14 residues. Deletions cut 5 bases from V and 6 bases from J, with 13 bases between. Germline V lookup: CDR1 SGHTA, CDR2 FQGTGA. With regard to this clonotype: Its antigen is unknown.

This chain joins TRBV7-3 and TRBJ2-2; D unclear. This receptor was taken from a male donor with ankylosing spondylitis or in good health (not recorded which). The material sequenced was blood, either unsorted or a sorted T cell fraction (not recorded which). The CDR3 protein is CASSPPEAPGELFF. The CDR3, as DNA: TGTGCCAGCAGCCCACCCGAGGCCCCCGGGGAGCTGTTTTTT.